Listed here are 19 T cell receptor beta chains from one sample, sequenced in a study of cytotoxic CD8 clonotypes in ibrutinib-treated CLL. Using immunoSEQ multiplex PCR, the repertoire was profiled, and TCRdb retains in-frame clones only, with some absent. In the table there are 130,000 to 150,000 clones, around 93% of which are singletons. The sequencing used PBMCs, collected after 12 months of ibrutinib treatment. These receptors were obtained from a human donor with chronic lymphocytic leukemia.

CDR3 region: CASSFGSQVGHEQYF. In nucleotides, the CDR3 is TGTGCCAGCAGTTTCGGTTCACAAGTGGGCCACGAGCAGTACTTC. V is TRBV28 and J is TRBJ2-7; D is unresolved. The CDR3 is made up of 15 amino acids. Trimming removed 3 bases at V and 5 bases at J, with 17 bases between. Germline V lookup: CDR1 MDHEN, CDR2 SYDVKM.

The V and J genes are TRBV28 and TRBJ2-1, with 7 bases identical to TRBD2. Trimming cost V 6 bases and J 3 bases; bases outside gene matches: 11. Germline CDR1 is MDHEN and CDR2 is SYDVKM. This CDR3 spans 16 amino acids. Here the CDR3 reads CASSPRAGRVYNEQFF. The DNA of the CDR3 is TGTGCCAGCAGCCCGAGAGCGGGAAGGGTCTACAATGAGCAGTTCTTC.

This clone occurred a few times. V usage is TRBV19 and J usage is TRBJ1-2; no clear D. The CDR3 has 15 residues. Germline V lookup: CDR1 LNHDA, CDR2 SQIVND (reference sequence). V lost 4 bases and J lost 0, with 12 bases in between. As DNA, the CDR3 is TGTGCCAGTAGTACGGCTCAGGCCTCTAACTATGGCTACACCTTC. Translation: CASSTAQASNYGYTF.

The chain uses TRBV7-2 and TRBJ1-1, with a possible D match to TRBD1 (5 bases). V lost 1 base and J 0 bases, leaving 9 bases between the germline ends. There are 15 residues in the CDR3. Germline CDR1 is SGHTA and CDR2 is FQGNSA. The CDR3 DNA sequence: TGTGCCAGCAGCTTAGACGACAGACTGAACACTGAAGCTTTCTTT. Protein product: CASSLDDRLNTEAFF. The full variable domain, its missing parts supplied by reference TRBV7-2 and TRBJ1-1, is GAGVSQSPSNKVTEKGKDVELRCDPISGHTALYWYRQSLGQGLEFLIYFQGNSAPDKSGLPSDRFSAERTGGSVSTLTIQRTQQEDSAVYLCASSLDDRLNTEAFFGQGTRLTVV.

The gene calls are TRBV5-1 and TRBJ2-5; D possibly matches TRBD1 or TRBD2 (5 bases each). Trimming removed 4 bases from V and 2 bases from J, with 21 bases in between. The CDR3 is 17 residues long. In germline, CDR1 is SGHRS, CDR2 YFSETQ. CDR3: CASSQVRADRLQETQYF. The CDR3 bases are TGCGCCAGCAGCCAGGTACGAGCAGACAGACTACAAGAGACCCAGTACTTC.

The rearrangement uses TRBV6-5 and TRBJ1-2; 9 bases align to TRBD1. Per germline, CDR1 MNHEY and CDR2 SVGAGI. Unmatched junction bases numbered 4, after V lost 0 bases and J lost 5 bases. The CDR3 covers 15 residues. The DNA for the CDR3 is TGTGCCAGCAGTTACTCCGGGACAGGGTTTTATGGCTACACCTTC. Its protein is CASSYSGTGFYGYTF.

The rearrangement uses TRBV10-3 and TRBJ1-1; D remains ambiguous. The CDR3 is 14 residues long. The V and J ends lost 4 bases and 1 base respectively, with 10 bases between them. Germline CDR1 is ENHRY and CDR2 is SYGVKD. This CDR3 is CAISGKVWNTEAFF. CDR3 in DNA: TGTGCCATCAGTGGGAAAGTCTGGAACACTGAAGCTTTCTTT.

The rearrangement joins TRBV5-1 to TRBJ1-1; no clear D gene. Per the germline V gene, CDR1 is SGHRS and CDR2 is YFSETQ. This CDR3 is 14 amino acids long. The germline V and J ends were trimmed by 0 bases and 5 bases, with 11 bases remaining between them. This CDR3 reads CASSLGTPGTEAFF. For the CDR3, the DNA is TGCGCCAGCAGCTTGGGGACGCCGGGTACTGAAGCTTTCTTT.

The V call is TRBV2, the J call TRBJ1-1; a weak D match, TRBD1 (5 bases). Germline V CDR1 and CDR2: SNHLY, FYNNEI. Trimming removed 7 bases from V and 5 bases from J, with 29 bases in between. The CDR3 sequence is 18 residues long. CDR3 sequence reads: CASKPRDFWLLEATEAFF. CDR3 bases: TGTGCCAGCAAACCCCGGGACTTCTGGCTCTTAGAAGCGACTGAAGCTTTCTTT.

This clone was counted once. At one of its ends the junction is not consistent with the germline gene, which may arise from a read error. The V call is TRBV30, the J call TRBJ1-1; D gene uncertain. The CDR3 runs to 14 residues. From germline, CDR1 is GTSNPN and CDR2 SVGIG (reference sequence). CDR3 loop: CAWSERYIQPEAFF. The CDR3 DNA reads TGTGCCTGGAGTGAACGGTACATACAGCCTGAGGCTTTCTTT.

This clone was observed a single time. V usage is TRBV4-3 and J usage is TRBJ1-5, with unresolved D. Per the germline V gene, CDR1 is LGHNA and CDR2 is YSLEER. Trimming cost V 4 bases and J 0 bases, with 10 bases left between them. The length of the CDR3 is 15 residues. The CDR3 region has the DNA TGCGCCAGCAGCCCGAGCTCGTATAGCAATCAGCCCCAGCATTTT. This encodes CASSPSSYSNQPQHF.

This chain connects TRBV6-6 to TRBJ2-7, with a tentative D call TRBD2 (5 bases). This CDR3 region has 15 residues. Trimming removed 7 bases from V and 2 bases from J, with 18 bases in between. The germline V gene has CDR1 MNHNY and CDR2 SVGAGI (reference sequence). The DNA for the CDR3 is TGTGCCAGCACCCTAGGAGGCGACGTAACCTACGAGCAGTACTTC. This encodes CASTLGGDVTYEQYF.

Written as DNA, the CDR3 is TGTGCCAGCAGCGGTCCCATGAACACTGAAGCTTTCTTT. Protein sequence: CASSGPMNTEAFF. The chain carries TRBV9 and TRBJ1-1; D gene uncertain. Germline assignment: CDR1 SGDLS and CDR2 YYNGEE. The CDR3 covers 13 residues. The V end lost 3 bases, the J end lost 0 bases, and 6 bases lay between the germline ends.

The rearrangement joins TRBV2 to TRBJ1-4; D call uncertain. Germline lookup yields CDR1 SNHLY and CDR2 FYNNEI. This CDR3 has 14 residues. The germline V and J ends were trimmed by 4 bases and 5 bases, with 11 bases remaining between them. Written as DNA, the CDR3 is TGTGCCAGCAGTGTCCAGCGTACGAATGAAAAACTGTTTTTT. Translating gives CASSVQRTNEKLFF.

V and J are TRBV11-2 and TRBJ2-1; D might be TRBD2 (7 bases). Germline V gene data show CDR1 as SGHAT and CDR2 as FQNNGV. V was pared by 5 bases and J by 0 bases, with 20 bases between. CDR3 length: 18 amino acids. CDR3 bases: TGTGCCAGCAGCCCTCAAGGACAGCGGGAAAGCTCCTACAATGAGCAGTTCTTC. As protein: CASSPQGQRESSYNEQFF.

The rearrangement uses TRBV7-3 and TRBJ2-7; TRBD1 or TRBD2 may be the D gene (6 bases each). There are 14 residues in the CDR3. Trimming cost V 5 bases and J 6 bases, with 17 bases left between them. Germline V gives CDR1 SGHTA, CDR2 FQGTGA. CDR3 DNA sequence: TGTGCCAGCAGCCTAAGCTCGGGGGCAGGCGAGCAGTACTTC. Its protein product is CASSLSSGAGEQYF.

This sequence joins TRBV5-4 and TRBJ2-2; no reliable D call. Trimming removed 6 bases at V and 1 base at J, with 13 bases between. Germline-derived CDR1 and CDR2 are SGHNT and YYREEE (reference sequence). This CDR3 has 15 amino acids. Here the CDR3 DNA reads TGTGCCAGCACCCCCGGGCAGGAGAACACCGGGGAGCTGTTTTTT. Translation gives CASTPGQENTGELFF.

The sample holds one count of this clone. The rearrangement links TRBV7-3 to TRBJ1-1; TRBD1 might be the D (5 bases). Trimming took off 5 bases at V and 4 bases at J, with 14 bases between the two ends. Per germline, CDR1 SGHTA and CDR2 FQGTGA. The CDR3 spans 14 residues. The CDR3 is CASSPSNGGTEAFF. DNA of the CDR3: TGTGCCAGCAGCCCCTCGAACGGGGGCACTGAAGCTTTCTTT.

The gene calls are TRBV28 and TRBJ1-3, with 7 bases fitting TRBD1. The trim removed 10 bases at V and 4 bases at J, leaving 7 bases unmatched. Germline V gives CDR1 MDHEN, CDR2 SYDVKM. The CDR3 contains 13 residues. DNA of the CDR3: TGTGCCACCGAGGGGGCGGCGGGAAACACCATATATTTT. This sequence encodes CATEGAAGNTIYF.